This T cell receptor beta chain was recorded in a study of memory CD4+ T cells and cytomegalovirus serostatus. Single viable CD3+CD4+CD8-CD45RO+ cells were sorted as the memory CD4+ T cells. This clone has more than one count but fewer than ten. CDR1 SGHAT and CDR2 FQNNGV come from the germline V gene. The length of the CDR3 is 12 residues. V lost 5 bases and J lost 6, with 9 bases in between. Here immunoSEQ multiplex PCR was the method, and the copy in TCRdb shows in-frame clones only, minus some. Here the sample spans approximately 51,000 clones, around 76% being singletons. Sequenced sample: memory CD4+ T cells from blood. The chain carries TRBV11-2 and TRBJ2-3, with D uncertain. The TCR sequence derives from an adult in good health and CMV-seropositive. CDR3 DNA: TGTGCCAGCAGCCCCGTGTGGGATACGCAGTATTTT. Protein: CASSPVWDTQYF.